This T cell receptor beta chain was captured in a study of blood T cell repertoires in COVID-19. Trimming took off 6 bases at V and 6 bases at J, with 11 bases between the two ends. CDR3 length equals 12 residues. Germline CDR1 and CDR2: LNHDA and SQIVND (reference sequence). The protocol was immunoSEQ multiplex PCR, while the TCRdb copy is restricted to in-frame clones and leaves out a portion. The sample shows more than 300,000 clones, around 87% of them seen only once. The source is a woman aged 25 to 39 with COVID-19, enrolled during active disease. Sequenced input: peripheral blood. The V gene is TRBV19, the J gene TRBJ1-1, with a weak D call TRBD1 (6 bases). The CDR3 loop is CASSKTGPEAFF. The DNA of the CDR3 is TGTGCCAGTAGCAAAACAGGGCCTGAAGCTTTCTTT.